Presented here are 13 T cell receptor beta chains from one specimen sequenced in a study of neurological immune-mediated disorders. In TCRdb, the 5' RACE reads were re-called with MiXCR into one record per CDR3 protein. The table lists about 59,000 distinct CDR3 sequences, nearly 25% of them singletons. Documented time point: technical triplicate 2. Sequencing input: PBMCs. The receptors come from a man aged 55 to 70 with HTLV-1-associated myelopathy (HAM/TSP).

There are a few counts of this clonotype. The chain is built from TRBV3-1 and TRBJ2-2; 12 positions agree with TRBD2. CDR3 length equals 19 residues. Germline CDR1 is LGHDT and CDR2 is YNNKEL (reference sequence). Unmatched junction bases numbered 11, after V lost 4 bases and J lost 2 bases. The CDR3 bases are TGTGCCAGCAGCCGAACATACCTCGGACTAGCGGGAAACACCGGGGAGCTGTTTTTT. Amino acids: CASSRTYLGLAGNTGELFF.

This clonotype was seen ten or more times. V usage is TRBV5-1 and J usage is TRBJ2-1; unclear D gene. The V end was cut by 0 bases, the J end by 0 bases, with 4 bases between. CDR3 size: 14 residues. Germline CDR1 SGHRS, CDR2 YFSETQ. In DNA form, the CDR3 reads TGCGCCAGCAGCTTGGGGAGCTCCTACAATGAGCAGTTCTTC. Translation gives CASSLGSSYNEQFF.

The chain uses TRBV6-5 and TRBJ2-7, with TRBD1 identical over 8 bases. Germline V CDR1 and CDR2: MNHEY, SVGAGI. The CDR3 sequence is 14 residues long. V shed 5 bases and J 2 bases; nucleotides not matched to a gene: 5. CDR3 DNA sequence: TGTGCCAGCAGTCTCCAGGGGGCGGCCTACGAGCAGTACTTC. It yields the protein CASSLQGAAYEQYF.

CDR3 in amino acids: CASSVNQGRRNTEAFF. CDR3 DNA sequence: TGTGCCAGCAGCGTAAATCAGGGGCGGAGGAACACTGAAGCTTTCTTT. The chain carries TRBV5-6 and TRBJ1-1; perhaps TRBD1 as D (6 bases). Germline CDR1 reads SGHDT; CDR2 reads YYEEEE. The CDR3 is 16 amino acids. V was trimmed by 4 bases and J by 1 base, leaving 17 bases between them.

This clonotype has ten or more counts. J is TRBJ1-1 and V is TRBV20-1; no clear D gene. Deletions cut 6 bases from V and 2 bases from J, with 7 bases between. The CDR3 contains 11 residues. Per the germline V gene, CDR1 is DFQATT and CDR2 is SNEGSKA (reference sequence). The CDR3: CSARENTEAFF. CDR3 sequence (DNA): TGCAGTGCACGCGAAAACACTGAAGCTTTCTTT.

This clonotype was observed a few times. The gene calls are TRBV7-6 and TRBJ2-2, with D tentatively TRBD1 or TRBD2 (6 bases each). V was pared by 5 bases and J by 5 bases, with 24 bases between. Germline V gene data show CDR1 as SGHVS and CDR2 as FNYEAQ. This CDR3 region has 18 residues. CDR3 DNA sequence: TGTGCCAGCAGCCTCACCCTCCCCGGGGGCGCGAGTACCGGGGAGCTGTTTTTT. Its protein is CASSLTLPGGASTGELFF.

This clonotype was found a few times. The CDR3 sequence is CASTANDRVQETQYF. For the CDR3, the DNA is TGTGCCAGCACCGCCAACGACAGGGTCCAAGAGACCCAGTACTTC. The genes are TRBV6-6 and TRBJ2-5, with 7 positions matching TRBD1. The germline V gene encodes CDR1 MNHNY and CDR2 SVGAGI (reference sequence). The CDR3 has 15 amino acids. Trimming at V came to 7 bases and at J to 1 base, leaving 9 bases not matched to a gene.

This clonotype was counted a few times. The V gene is TRBV7-3, the J gene TRBJ2-1; D is ambiguous. V lost 2 bases and J 0 bases, leaving 8 bases between the germline ends. Germline values: CDR1 SGHTA, CDR2 FQGTGA. There are 15 residues in the CDR3. Here the CDR3 reads CASSLGSLSYNEQFF. Written as DNA, the CDR3 is TGTGCCAGCAGCTTAGGCAGCCTCTCCTACAATGAGCAGTTCTTC.

This chain links TRBV15 with TRBJ2-7, with TRBD2 matching over 11 bases. This CDR3 has 15 residues. Germline V gene sequence: CDR1 LNHNV, CDR2 YYDKDF (reference sequence). The J segment lost 6 bases and the V segment lost 4 bases, leaving 8 bases of the junction unmatched. Written as DNA, the CDR3 is TGTGCCACCAGCACCAGACTAGCGGGATTCGGCGAGCAGTACTTC. Its translation: CATSTRLAGFGEQYF.

This clonotype was recorded many times. The chain employs TRBV20-1 and TRBJ1-5; unclear D gene. The CDR3 is 13 residues long. In germline, CDR1 is DFQATT, CDR2 SNEGSKA (reference sequence). Trimming shortened V by 4 bases and J by 4 bases, and 11 bases separated the two germline ends. CDR3 in DNA: TGCAGTGCTAAGGGTACAAGAAATCAGCCCCAGCATTTT. Its protein product is CSAKGTRNQPQHF.

This clonotype came up a few times. The chain combines TRBV29-1 with TRBJ2-5; TRBD1 aligns across 7 bases. The CDR3 loop spans 13 amino acids. Trimming cost V 7 bases and J 4 bases; bases outside gene matches: 9. Germline V CDR1 and CDR2: SQVTM, ANQGSEA. Written as DNA, the CDR3 is TGCAGCGGAGGAACAGGGGTGGGAGAGACCCAGTACTTC. Translating gives CSGGTGVGETQYF.

CDR3: CATEGGRRGKLFF. The CDR3 region has the DNA TGTGCCACCGAGGGGGGACGTCGGGGAAAACTGTTTTTT. The chain uses TRBV24-1 and TRBJ1-4, with D possibly TRBD1 on 6 matching bases. This CDR3 comprises 13 residues. V gave up 9 bases and J gave up 10 bases, with 17 bases separating them. Per germline, CDR1 KGHDR and CDR2 SFDVKD.

This clonotype was recorded many times. The V call is TRBV9, the J call TRBJ2-2; D remains unclear. The ends were cut back, 0 bases at V and 0 bases at J, with 9 bases in the middle. Germline V CDR1 and CDR2: SGDLS, YYNGEE. CDR3 size: 16 residues. The CDR3 bases are TGTGCCAGCAGCGTAGGAGATAGCTCGAACACCGGGGAGCTGTTTTTT. It translates to CASSVGDSSNTGELFF.